The 32 T cell receptor beta chains below come from one sample, sequenced in a study of shared clonotypes between healthy human individuals (dated by TCRdb to 2018 to 2020). Library generation was performed with the immunoSEQ multiplex PCR assay. The table was pulled from immuneACCESS by TCRdb, which kept in-frame rearrangements only. Such tables lose some clones; where checked, under half of the loss comes from unresolved V genes, and the rest has no known cause. The sample table holds about 1.1 million clones, of which around 78% were seen once. Roughly 0.62% of the sample belongs to the ten largest clones. Sequences were obtained from memory CD4+ T cells from PBMCs. The cell subset or site label on this specimen signifies: CD45RA-negative fraction. All receptors derive from a young man in good health. Some clones in this sample may be carry-over from other donors' samples.

The rearrangement uses TRBV28 and TRBJ2-7; possibly TRBD1 for D (6 bases). This CDR3 region has 20 residues. Trimming shortened V by 9 bases and J by 4 bases, and 37 bases separated the two germline ends. Germline V CDR1 and CDR2: MDHEN, SYDVKM. CDR3 DNA: TGTGCCAGTCCCCCCAGATCAGGGGAGAAGTTTAGGGAGTCCTCGTACGAGCAGTACTTC. Protein: CASPPRSGEKFRESSYEQYF.

This chain connects TRBV4-1 to TRBJ2-7; TRBD1 agrees at 9 bases. This CDR3 contains 18 residues. Trimming at V came to 0 bases and at J to 5 bases, leaving 14 bases not matched to a gene. Looked up from germline, CDR1 is MGHRA and CDR2 is YSYEKL. The CDR3 region is CASSQDLLGQGNLDEQYF. In DNA form, the CDR3 reads TGCGCCAGCAGCCAAGATTTACTGGGACAGGGAAATCTGGACGAGCAGTACTTC.

The V and J genes are TRBV30 and TRBJ2-4, with D tentatively TRBD2 (7 bases). Germline V gives CDR1 GTSNPN, CDR2 SVGIG (reference sequence). The CDR3 consists of 12 residues. The V end lost 4 bases, the J end lost 13 bases, and 17 bases lay between the germline ends. The CDR3 loop is CAWTRGGGTQYF. CDR3 coding DNA: TGTGCCTGGACCCGGGGAGGGGGTACCCAGTACTTC.

This clone has only a few counts. The gene calls are TRBV29-1 and TRBJ1-1, with 7 bases identical to TRBD1. Germline-derived CDR1 and CDR2 are SQVTM and ANQGSEA. The CDR3 totals 11 residues. The V gene end was trimmed by 0 bases and the J gene end by 10 bases; junction bases not matched to a gene: 2. The CDR3 region has the DNA TGCAGCGTTGAAGAAGGGACAGCAGCTTTCTTT. Its protein product is CSVEEGTAAFF.

V and J are TRBV4-2 and TRBJ2-2; TRBD2 agrees at 7 bases. The CDR3 sequence is 17 residues long. The trim removed 1 base at V and 1 base at J, leaving 6 bases unmatched. The germline V gene has CDR1 LGHNA and CDR2 YNFKEQ. CDR3 sequence (DNA): TGTGCCAGCAGCCAAGTGTTTCGGACTAGGAACACCGGGGAGCTGTTTTTT. Translating it yields CASSQVFRTRNTGELFF.

This chain links TRBV6-1 with TRBJ2-3; D is unclear. Deletions cut 7 bases from V and 0 bases from J, with 14 bases between. This CDR3 region has 15 residues. Germline V gene lookup returns CDR1 MNHNS and CDR2 SASEGT. The CDR3 DNA is TGTGCCAGCAAATCGTTTCGTCAGAGCACAGATACGCAGTATTTT. Its protein is CASKSFRQSTDTQYF.

The chain is built from TRBV7-3 and TRBJ2-1, with D perhaps matching TRBD2 (6 bases). Germline values: CDR1 SGHTA, CDR2 FQGTGA. CDR3 length equals 15 residues. Trimming took off 5 bases at V and 2 bases at J, with 13 bases between the two ends. The CDR3 bases are TGTGCCAGCAGCCGGGACTCTACAACCTACAATGAGCAGTTCTTC. Protein product: CASSRDSTTYNEQFF.

The chain recombines TRBV28 with TRBJ2-2, with D possibly TRBD1 on 5 matching bases. The V end lost 3 bases, the J end lost 5 bases, and 10 bases lay between the germline ends. The germline V gene encodes CDR1 MDHEN and CDR2 SYDVKM. CDR3 length equals 14 residues. CDR3 DNA sequence: TGTGCCAGCAGTTTCAGGGCTGGTACCGGGGAGCTGTTTTTT. Protein product: CASSFRAGTGELFF.

A remark on this clone: This CDR3 is also generated by other DNA sequences in the sample. J is TRBJ2-2 and V is TRBV5-1; tentative D call: TRBD1 (6 bases). Germline CDR1 reads SGHRS; CDR2 reads YFSETQ. V lost 0 bases and J 0 bases, leaving 9 bases between the germline ends. The CDR3 runs 16 residues. The CDR3 DNA sequence: TGCGCCAGCAGCTTGGCCCAGGGGACGAACACCGGGGAGCTGTTTTTT. This codes for CASSLAQGTNTGELFF.

A word on this clone: A far larger clone is only one base removed, so a read error is likely. Other nucleotide sequences from this sample produce the same CDR3. This chain links TRBV29-1 with TRBJ1-3, with TRBD1 identical over 7 bases. The CDR3 totals 14 residues. Looked up from germline, CDR1 is SQVTM and CDR2 is ANQGSEA. V was pared by 7 bases and J by 0 bases, with 6 bases of the junction left unmatched. The chain's CDR3 is CSASGTASGNTIYF. DNA of the CDR3: TGCAGCGCCTCTGGGACAGCCTCTGGAAACACCATATATTTT.

The gene calls are TRBV28 and TRBJ2-5, with unresolved D. Germline assignment: CDR1 MDHEN and CDR2 SYDVKM. This CDR3 region has 11 residues. V was shortened by 7 bases and J by 3 bases, with 6 bases between the two germline ends. In DNA form, the CDR3 reads TGTGCCAGCAAGGATGAAGAGACCCAGTACTTC. The encoded protein is CASKDEETQYF.

In its sample, this clone was seen once. The rearrangement joins TRBV6-5 to TRBJ2-2; D remains unclear. V lost 0 bases to trimming and J lost 4 bases, with 9 bases between them. CDR3 size: 15 residues. Germline CDR1 MNHEY, CDR2 SVGAGI. The CDR3 region is CASSYSSSATGELFF. DNA for the CDR3: TGTGCCAGCAGTTACTCGTCGAGCGCCACCGGGGAGCTGTTTTTT.

As regards this clone: Within the sample, other DNA sequences also encode this same CDR3. The chain combines TRBV2 with TRBJ2-7; 10 nucleotides align to TRBD2. Trimming took 7 bases from V and 0 from J; bases not matched to a gene: 3. The CDR3 totals 14 residues. Germline lookup yields CDR1 SNHLY and CDR2 FYNNEI. The CDR3 nucleotides read TGTGCCAGCATGAGGACTAGCGGCTCCTACGAGCAGTACTTC. It is translated as CASMRTSGSYEQYF.

The chain has TRBV7-8 and TRBJ1-3; D is possibly TRBD1 (5 bases). This CDR3 region has 14 residues. Germline V gene lookup returns CDR1 SGHVS and CDR2 FQNEAQ. Trimming stripped 5 bases from V and 4 bases from J, with 12 bases between. CDR3 nucleotides: TGTGCCAGCAGCCCCTCGGGGCACGGAAACACCATATATTTT. Protein sequence: CASSPSGHGNTIYF.

The chain uses TRBV10-3 and TRBJ2-7; a weak D match, TRBD1 (6 bases). V lost 2 bases and J 3 bases, leaving 11 bases between the germline ends. CDR3 length: 14 amino acids. The germline V gene encodes CDR1 ENHRY and CDR2 SYGVKD. CDR3 nucleotides: TGTGCCATCAGTGAGAAGGGCAGGGGCTACGAGCAGTACTTC. Its translation: CAISEKGRGYEQYF.

The table lists this clone with a few counts. This chain links TRBV7-8 with TRBJ1-4; D uncertain. Germline V gene lookup returns CDR1 SGHVS and CDR2 FQNEAQ. Deletions cut 5 bases from V and 0 bases from J, with 7 bases between. The CDR3 has 14 residues. CDR3 loop: CASSTATTNEKLFF. DNA of the CDR3: TGTGCCAGCAGCACAGCGACAACTAATGAAAAACTGTTTTTT.

V and J are TRBV4-1 and TRBJ2-5, with D hard to call. Trimming removed 2 bases from V and 4 bases from J, with 8 bases in between. Germline assignment: CDR1 MGHRA and CDR2 YSYEKL. CDR3 length: 13 residues. CDR3 in amino acids: CASSQSAPETQYF. CDR3 coding DNA: TGCGCCAGCAGCCAATCGGCCCCAGAGACCCAGTACTTC.

The chain combines TRBV15 with TRBJ2-7, with a possible D match to TRBD1 (5 bases). This CDR3 comprises 15 residues. CDR1 and CDR2 (germline): LNHNV, YYDKDF (reference sequence). The V end was cut by 1 base, the J end by 6 bases, with 16 bases between. The CDR3 DNA reads TGTGCCACCAGCAGAGCTCCAGGGCGCGCCGGCGAGCAGTACTTC. Translation gives CATSRAPGRAGEQYF. Full variable domain (rest looked up from reference TRBV15 and TRBJ2-7): DAMVIQNPRYQVTQFGKPVTLSCSQTLNHNVMYWYQQKSSQAPKLLFHYYDKDFNNEADTPDNFQSRRPNTSFCFLDIRSPGLGDTAMYLCATSRAPGRAGEQYFGPGTRLTVT.

This chain uses TRBV5-5 with TRBJ1-1; D possibly corresponds to TRBD1 (6 bases). Germline V CDR1 and CDR2: SGHKS, YYEKEE (reference sequence). The length of the CDR3 is 17 residues. Deletions cut 3 bases from V and 0 bases from J, with 18 bases between. CDR3 nucleotides: TGTGCCAGCAGCTGGGGTCAGGGGACTTACATGAACACTGAAGCTTTCTTT. This translates into CASSWGQGTYMNTEAFF.

This clone was detected only once. The chain has TRBV6-5 and TRBJ1-2; TRBD1 matches at 9 bases. The CDR3 has 11 residues. In germline, CDR1 is MNHEY, CDR2 SVGAGI. Trimming at V came to 10 bases and at J to 8 bases, leaving 5 bases not matched to a gene. CDR3 nucleotide sequence: TGTGCCACCTACAGGGGGCAAGGCTACACCTTC. The encoded protein is CATYRGQGYTF.

The chain combines TRBV6-7 with TRBJ1-3; unclear D gene. TRBV6-7 belongs to the ORF category, with a function that is uncertain. The CDR3 runs 15 residues. V was shortened by 0 bases and J by 9 bases, with 15 bases between the two germline ends. CDR3 residues: CASSYSRVLGSTIYF. CDR3 in DNA: TGTGCCAGCAGTTACTCGAGGGTCCTCGGGAGCACCATATATTTT.

The rearrangement joins TRBV6-1 to TRBJ1-2; D not certain. The CDR3 loop spans 14 amino acids. V gave up 2 bases and J gave up 7 bases, with 14 bases separating them. Germline-derived CDR1 and CDR2 are MNHNS and SASEGT. In DNA form, the CDR3 reads TGTGCCAGCAGTGAAAACGGGTACTATGGTGGCTACACCTTC. Residues: CASSENGYYGGYTF.

This clone was observed a single time. V usage is TRBV18 and J usage is TRBJ2-5; 9 bases align to TRBD1. Per germline, CDR1 KGHSH and CDR2 LQKENI. With V trimmed by 6 bases and J by 3 bases, 5 bases remained unmatched. The CDR3 has 14 amino acids. CDR3 DNA: TGTGCCAGCTCTCTACAGGGGGCGGAAGAGACCCAGTACTTC. Translated, it gives CASSLQGAEETQYF.

This clone showed up just a few times. The chain employs TRBV19 and TRBJ2-6; either TRBD1 or TRBD2 may supply D (7 bases each). Germline assignment: CDR1 LNHDA and CDR2 SQIVND (reference sequence). The CDR3 consists of 16 residues. Trimming left V 7 bases short and J 4 bases short, with 17 bases between. CDR3 region: CASNDREGQGANVLTF. The CDR3 DNA is TGTGCCAGTAACGACAGGGAGGGGCAGGGGGCCAACGTCCTGACTTTC.

The gene calls are TRBV6-6 and TRBJ1-1; D may be TRBD1 (6 bases). Trimming shortened V by 7 bases and J by 8 bases, and 14 bases separated the two germline ends. Germline CDR1 is MNHNY and CDR2 is SVGAGI (reference sequence). The CDR3 is 12 amino acids. The DNA for the CDR3 is TGTGCCAGCATTCCAGGGGCCGCAGAAGCTTTCTTT. Translation: CASIPGAAEAFF.

This clone has more than one count but fewer than ten. V and J are TRBV11-3 and TRBJ2-1, with TRBD2 matching over 7 bases. The CDR3 covers 16 residues. CDR1 is SGHNT and CDR2 is YENEEA in the germline V gene. Trimming at V came to 5 bases and at J to 0 bases, leaving 7 bases not matched to a gene. CDR3 amino acids: CASSRTRLASYNEQFF. The CDR3 nucleotides read TGTGCCAGCAGCCGGACTAGATTGGCCTCCTACAATGAGCAGTTCTTC.

As concerns this clone: A far bigger clonotype differs at one base, so this is likely a read error. The same CDR3 also results from other DNA sequences found in this sample. This sequence joins TRBV9 and TRBJ1-4; D remains ambiguous. The length of the CDR3 is 14 residues. Per germline, CDR1 SGDLS and CDR2 YYNGEE. V shed 2 bases and J shed 8 bases, with 13 bases lying between them. The CDR3 spells CASSVGYVNEKLFF. DNA of the CDR3: TGTGCCAGCAGCGTCGGATACGTTAACGAAAAACTGTTTTTT.

There are a few counts of this clone. This chain links TRBV29-1 with TRBJ2-3, with D perhaps matching TRBD1 or TRBD2 (5 bases each). The CDR3 has 13 amino acids. Trimming stripped 4 bases from V and 6 bases from J, with 14 bases between. Germline CDR1 reads SQVTM; CDR2 reads ANQGSEA. The CDR3 region has the DNA TGCAGCGTTGTTGGGGCGGGTACGGATACGCAGTATTTT. Its protein product is CSVVGAGTDTQYF.

At least ten counts were recorded for this clone. V is TRBV4-1 and J is TRBJ1-6, with D unresolved. The CDR3 sequence is 15 residues long. CDR1 is MGHRA and CDR2 is YSYEKL in the germline V gene. Between the trimmed V and J ends, which lost 1 base and 10 bases, there was a span of 14 bases. CDR3 coding DNA: TGCGCCAGCAGCCAAGGAGATAAAAATGCCTCACCCCTCCACTTT. Amino acids: CASSQGDKNASPLHF.

The V and J genes are TRBV6-1 and TRBJ1-2; the D gene is possibly TRBD1 (6 bases). There are 14 residues in the CDR3. Trimming stripped 3 bases from V and 8 bases from J, with 16 bases between. Germline assignment: CDR1 MNHNS and CDR2 SASEGT. CDR3 bases: TGTGCCAGCAGTGACCAGGACAGTCCTGGAGGCTACACCTTC. Translated, it gives CASSDQDSPGGYTF.

The chain links TRBV5-1 to TRBJ1-2, with D possibly TRBD1 on 5 matching bases. Looked up from germline, CDR1 is SGHRS and CDR2 is YFSETQ. Trimming removed 3 bases at V and 4 bases at J, with 16 bases between. The CDR3 covers 15 residues. The CDR3 is CASSSDSINLYGYTF. The CDR3 DNA sequence: TGCGCCAGCAGCTCCGACAGTATTAACCTCTATGGCTACACCTTC. Variable domain in full (rest from reference TRBV5-1 and TRBJ1-2): KAGVTQTPRYLIKTRGQQVTLSCSPISGHRSVSWYQQTPGQGLQFLFEYFSETQRNKGNFPGRFSGRQFSNSRSEMNVSTLELGDSALYLCASSSDSINLYGYTFGSGTRLTVV.

The genes are TRBV9 and TRBJ1-1, with 7 positions matching TRBD1. V dropped 4 bases and J dropped 8; count of bases not matched to a gene: 8. This CDR3 region has 13 residues. Germline V gene sequence: CDR1 SGDLS, CDR2 YYNGEE. CDR3 in DNA: TGTGCCAGCAGCTTCACAGGGGAGGCAGAAGCTTTCTTT. Translating it yields CASSFTGEAEAFF.